Shown below are 21 T cell receptor beta chains from a single sample sequenced in a study of blood T cells in healthy people across ages. For the second PCR, which ran for 7 to 11 cycles, a sample-barcoded 5' primer and a J-beta primer mix were used. TCRdb analysed the 5' RACE reads with MiXCR anew, one entry per CDR3 protein. The data contain 1.5 million to 2 million distinct CDR3 sequences, roughly 27% of them singletons. Sequencing was performed on blood. These receptors were collected from a woman aged 30 to 39 in good health.

The chain recombines TRBV20-1 with TRBJ2-4, with D tentatively TRBD2 (5 bases). This CDR3 has 13 residues. The V end lost 1 base, the J end lost 5 bases, and 9 bases lay between the germline ends. Per germline, CDR1 DFQATT and CDR2 SNEGSKA (reference sequence). The CDR3: CSARGETQNIQYF. The DNA for the CDR3 is TGCAGTGCTAGAGGGGAGACCCAAAACATTCAGTACTTC.

This chain uses TRBV10-2 with TRBJ2-1; D tentatively reads TRBD1 or TRBD2 (6 bases each). The V end was cut by 2 bases, the J end by 9 bases, with 17 bases between. The CDR3 sequence is 15 residues long. Germline V CDR1 and CDR2: WSHSY, SAAADI. The CDR3 region has the DNA TGCGCCAGCAGTGAGCCCGGCACAGGGAGGACTGAGCAGTTCTTC. It codes for CASSEPGTGRTEQFF.

The table lists this clonotype with a few counts. The rearrangement uses TRBV20-1 and TRBJ2-1; 9 nucleotides align to TRBD2. Germline CDR1 DFQATT, CDR2 SNEGSKA (reference sequence). After removal of 2 bases from V and 3 bases from J, the junction contained 11 bases not matched to a gene. The CDR3 spans 17 residues. The CDR3 bases are TGCAGTGCTAGAACTATTGGGACTAGCCCATTCTACAATGAGCAGTTCTTC. This encodes CSARTIGTSPFYNEQFF.

Only a few counts were recorded for this clonotype. The V gene is TRBV5-1, the J gene TRBJ2-2; perhaps TRBD1 as D (6 bases). The germline V gene encodes CDR1 SGHRS and CDR2 YFSETQ. Trimming stripped 1 base from V and 3 bases from J, with 10 bases between. CDR3 length: 15 amino acids. The CDR3 bases are TGCGCCAGCAGCTTGCAGGGGTTGGACACCGGGGAGCTGTTTTTT. It is translated as CASSLQGLDTGELFF.

In its sample, this clonotype was seen many times. This chain connects TRBV4-1 to TRBJ2-7; 7 nucleotides match TRBD2. Germline lookup yields CDR1 MGHRA and CDR2 YSYEKL. The V gene end was trimmed by 6 bases and the J gene end by 2 bases; junction bases not matched to a gene: 10. The CDR3 has 15 amino acids. CDR3 loop: CASSNIREGAYEQYF. CDR3 bases: TGCGCCAGCAGTAACATTAGGGAGGGCGCCTACGAGCAGTACTTC.

This clonotype was seen a few times. The genes are TRBV6-1 and TRBJ1-2, with 7 bases aligning to TRBD1. V shed 4 bases, J shed 4 bases, and the junction held 9 bases outside the gene matches. Looked up from germline, CDR1 is MNHNS and CDR2 is SASEGT. CDR3 length: 15 amino acids. The chain's CDR3 is CASSGASGGLYGYTF. In DNA form, the CDR3 reads TGTGCCAGCAGTGGGGCTTCAGGGGGACTCTATGGCTACACCTTC.

The chain carries TRBV12-3 or TRBV12-4 and TRBJ2-4; TRBD2 agrees at 13 bases. With 4 bases clipped from V and 3 bases from J, the junction kept 15 bases outside the gene matches. The CDR3 extends over 20 amino acids. CDR3 protein: CASSSSPTSGGPGSKNIQYF. CDR3 sequence (DNA): TGTGCCAGCAGTTCGTCCCCGACTAGCGGGGGGCCTGGGAGCAAAAACATTCAGTACTTC.

This clonotype was seen a handful of times. The rearrangement joins TRBV29-1 to TRBJ2-3; D is ambiguous. Germline CDR1 reads SQVTM; CDR2 reads ANQGSEA. V lost 5 bases, J lost 4 bases, and 4 bases lay in between. The CDR3 spans 10 residues. CDR3 residues: CSVFADTQYF. CDR3 coding DNA: TGCAGCGTTTTCGCAGATACGCAGTATTTT.

This chain connects TRBV12-3 or TRBV12-4 to TRBJ2-5; TRBD1 matches at 9 bases. The CDR3 length is 15 residues. The V segment lost 6 bases and the J segment 1 base; nucleotides outside the gene matches: 6. CDR3: CASSKTTGGQETQYF. In DNA, the CDR3 is TGTGCCAGCAGCAAGACGACAGGGGGCCAAGAGACCCAGTACTTC.

This clonotype was detected many times. The gene calls are TRBV7-3 and TRBJ2-7; 7 bases are shared with TRBD1. The CDR3 length is 13 residues. The ends lost 6 bases at V and 5 bases at J; junction bases unmatched: 7. Germline V gene sequence: CDR1 SGHTA, CDR2 FQGTGA. CDR3 in amino acids: CASSSNRGHEQYF. The CDR3 DNA sequence: TGTGCCAGCAGTTCAAACAGGGGCCACGAGCAGTACTTC.

On this clonotype: A much bigger clone sits one base away, suggesting this may be a read error. The DNA of the CDR3 is TGTGCCAGCAGTGAGGGACAGAATAATTCACCCCGCCACTTT. This translates into CASSEGQNNSPRHF. V gene TRBV25-1 combines with J gene TRBJ1-6, with TRBD1 matching 7 bases. CDR3 length equals 14 residues. The germline V gene encodes CDR1 MGHDK and CDR2 SYGVNS.

This rearrangement joins TRBV5-1 to TRBJ2-5; TRBD1 is a possible D gene (6 bases). Judging by the DNA end, TRBJ2-7 fits better; the J call may be wrong. Looked up from germline, CDR1 is SGHRS and CDR2 is YFSETQ. The CDR3 covers 15 residues. The CDR3 protein is CASSPRRQDEGEQYF. CDR3 in DNA: TGCGCCAGCAGCCCGAGAAGACAGGACGAGGGCGAGCAGTACTTC.

The rearrangement links TRBV18 to TRBJ2-5; 8 bases align to TRBD1. The closer fit of TRBJ2-7 to the DNA end suggests the J call may be wrong. The CDR3 consists of 15 residues. Per germline, CDR1 KGHSH and CDR2 LQKENI. CDR3 amino acids: CASSLTGTGTVEQYF. The CDR3 nucleotides are TGTGCCAGCTCACTTACCGGGACAGGTACGGTCGAGCAGTACTTC.

This clonotype was detected only a few times. The J gene is TRBJ2-7, the V gene TRBV20-1; D may be TRBD2 (5 bases). V was clipped by 0 bases and J by 0 bases, with 12 bases between them. The CDR3 spans 15 residues. From germline, CDR1 is DFQATT and CDR2 SNEGSKA (reference sequence). Here the CDR3 DNA reads TGCAGTGCTAGAGATGGAAAGCGGAGCTCCTACGAGCAGTACTTC. Residues: CSARDGKRSSYEQYF.

This chain connects TRBV10-3 to TRBJ2-5; 12 positions agree with TRBD1. V was clipped by 5 bases and J by 4 bases; unmatched bases: 2. From germline, CDR1 is ENHRY and CDR2 SYGVKD. This CDR3 contains 14 residues. In nucleotides, the CDR3 is TGTGCCATCAGTAGGGGACAGGGGGCAGAGACCCAGTACTTC. It codes for CAISRGQGAETQYF.

This clonotype turned up a few times. The chain links TRBV12-3 or TRBV12-4 to TRBJ2-1, with 7 bases aligning to TRBD2. The DNA end lines up better with TRBJ2-7; the J call may be wrong. There are 14 residues in the CDR3. The CDR3 region is CASSSGASYNEQYF. The DNA for the CDR3 is TGTGCCAGCAGTAGCGGGGCTTCCTACAATGAGCAGTACTTC.

The table lists this clonotype with many counts. V and J are TRBV10-3 and TRBJ2-3; D is unclear. CDR1 ENHRY and CDR2 SYGVKD come from the germline V gene. The CDR3 spans 13 residues. The V gene lost 0 bases and the J gene lost 5 bases, with 6 bases spanning the gap. The CDR3 is CAISESTQDTQYF. In nucleotides, the CDR3 is TGTGCCATCAGTGAGTCGACTCAAGATACGCAGTATTTT.

The chain joins TRBV24-1 to TRBJ1-2; D is unresolved. Trimming removed 3 bases from V and 5 bases from J, with 6 bases in between. Germline-derived CDR1 and CDR2 are KGHDR and SFDVKD. The CDR3 has 12 residues. The CDR3 region has the DNA TGTGCCACCAGTGATAACGGTTATGGCTACACCTTC. Translating gives CATSDNGYGYTF.

At least ten counts were recorded for this clonotype. DNA for the CDR3: TGTGCCAGCAGTTACTCCAGGGGTCAGCCCCAGCATTTT. Protein product: CASSYSRGQPQHF. The chain links TRBV6-5 to TRBJ1-5, with D perhaps TRBD1 (6 bases). Per the germline V gene, CDR1 is MNHEY and CDR2 is SVGAGI. This CDR3 is 13 amino acids long. Trimming took 0 bases from V and 6 from J, leaving 6 bases between them.

This clonotype has more than one count but fewer than ten. The chain is built from TRBV7-9 and TRBJ2-1; D tentatively reads TRBD1 or TRBD2 (7 bases each). This CDR3 is built from 16 residues. V dropped 5 bases and J dropped 2 bases, with 16 bases sitting between them. Germline V gene lookup returns CDR1 SEHNR and CDR2 FQNEAQ (reference sequence). CDR3 DNA sequence: TGTGCCAGCAGCCCCAGGGGGGGGGCGACCTACAATGAGCAGTTCTTC. Residues: CASSPRGGATYNEQFF.

V and J are TRBV18 and TRBJ1-2, with TRBD1 matching 7 bases. V trimming: 5 bases; J trimming: 7 bases; junction bases outside the gene matches: 7. Germline V gene sequence: CDR1 KGHSH, CDR2 LQKENI. This CDR3 comprises 13 residues. CDR3 sequence (DNA): TGTGCCAGCTCAAATACCGGGACAGTTGGCTACACCTTC. It yields the protein CASSNTGTVGYTF.